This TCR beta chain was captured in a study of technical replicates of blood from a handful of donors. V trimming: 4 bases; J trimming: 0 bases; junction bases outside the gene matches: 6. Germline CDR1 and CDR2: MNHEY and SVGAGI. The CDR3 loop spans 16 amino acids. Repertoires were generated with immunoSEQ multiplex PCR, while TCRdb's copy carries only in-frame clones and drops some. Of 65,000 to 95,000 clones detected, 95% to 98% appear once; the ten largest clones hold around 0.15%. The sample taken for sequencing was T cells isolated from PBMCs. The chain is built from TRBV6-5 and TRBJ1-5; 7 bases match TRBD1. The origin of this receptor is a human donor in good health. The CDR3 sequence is CASSSGTVYSNQPQHF. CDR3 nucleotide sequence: TGTGCCAGCAGTTCCGGGACAGTCTATAGCAATCAGCCCCAGCATTTT.